This T cell receptor beta chain was profiled in a study of blood T cell repertoires in COVID-19. V lost 5 bases and J 0 bases, leaving 14 bases between the germline ends. CDR3 size: 15 residues. Looked up from germline, CDR1 is SGHTA and CDR2 is FQGTGA. Profiled with immunoSEQ multiplex PCR; TCRdb holds only in-frame clones, not every one. The table has about 140,000 clones, approximately 84% seen once. The chain recombines TRBV7-3 with TRBJ2-7; a weak D match, TRBD1 (6 bases). The sequence derives from a middle-aged man in a cohort exposed to, infected with or recovered from COVID-19 (not recorded which). Sequencing used PBMCs or T cells enriched from blood (not recorded which). The CDR3 DNA reads as TGTGCCAGCAGCCTGGCAGGGGATAGCTCCTACGAGCAGTACTTC. Its translation: CASSLAGDSSYEQYF.